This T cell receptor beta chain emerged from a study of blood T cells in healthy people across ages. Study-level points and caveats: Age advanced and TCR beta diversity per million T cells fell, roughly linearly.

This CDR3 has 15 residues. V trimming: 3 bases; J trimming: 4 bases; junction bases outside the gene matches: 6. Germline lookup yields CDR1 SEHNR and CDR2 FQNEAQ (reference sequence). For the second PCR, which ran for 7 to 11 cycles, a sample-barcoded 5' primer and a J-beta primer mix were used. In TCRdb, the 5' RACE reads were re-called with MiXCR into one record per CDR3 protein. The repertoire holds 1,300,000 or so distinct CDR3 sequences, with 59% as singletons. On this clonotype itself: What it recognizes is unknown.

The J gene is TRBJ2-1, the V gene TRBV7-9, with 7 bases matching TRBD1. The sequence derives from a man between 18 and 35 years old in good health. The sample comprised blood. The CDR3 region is CASSLGQPIYNEQFF. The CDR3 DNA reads TGTGCCAGCAGCTTGGGACAGCCGATTTACAATGAGCAGTTCTTC.